These 28 T cell receptor beta chains share one sample of origin, sequenced in a study of cytomegalovirus exposure and HLA in healthy donors. The PCR made use of 60 Vbeta and 13 Jbeta primers. The assay was immunoSEQ multiplex PCR, and TCRdb's table has in-frame clones only and misses some. There are tens of thousands of clones in the sample; under 85% occur only once, and approximately 1.5% lies in the top ten. Specimen: PBMCs. The origin of the receptors is a male donor in good health and CMV-seronegative.

The chain carries TRBV7-9 and TRBJ1-1; D might be TRBD1 (5 bases). Trimming left V 4 bases short and J 1 base short, with 7 bases between. This CDR3 has 13 amino acids. CDR1 and CDR2 (germline): SEHNR, FQNEAQ (reference sequence). CDR3 nucleotides: TGTGCCAGCAGCTCCGACAGGAACACTGAAGCTTTCTTT. Encoded protein: CASSSDRNTEAFF. The full variable domain, rest sourced from reference TRBV7-9 and TRBJ1-1, is DTGVSQNPRHKITKRGQNVTFRCDPISEHNRLYWYRQTLGQGPEFLTYFQNEAQLEKSRLLSDRFSAERPKGSFSTLEIQRTEQGDSAMYLCASSSDRNTEAFFGQGTRLTVV.

This clone appeared a few times. The chain employs TRBV7-2 and TRBJ2-7; D remains ambiguous. Trimming stripped 5 bases from V and 3 bases from J, with 5 bases between. CDR3 length: 11 amino acids. CDR1 is SGHTA, CDR2 FQGNSA, per germline. CDR3 nucleotide sequence: TGTGCCAGCAGCCCCCTCTACGAGCAGTACTTC. It translates to CASSPLYEQYF.

The chain couples TRBV28 to TRBJ2-5; 7 nucleotides match TRBD1. V lost 5 bases to trimming and J lost 7 bases; unmatched junction nucleotides: 16. Germline V gene data show CDR1 as MDHEN and CDR2 as SYDVKM. This CDR3 is 16 amino acids long. The CDR3 loop is CASSLEQGTLVWTQYF. The CDR3 bases are TGTGCCAGCAGTCTAGAACAGGGGACGTTAGTGTGGACCCAGTACTTC.

This clone was seen only once. This chain joins TRBV15 and TRBJ2-5, with 10 bases that match TRBD1. The V segment lost 1 base and the J segment 0 bases; nucleotides outside the gene matches: 2. This CDR3 is built from 16 residues. The germline V gene encodes CDR1 LNHNV and CDR2 YYDKDF (reference sequence). The CDR3 is CATSRGGQGYQETQYF. CDR3 coding DNA: TGTGCCACCAGCAGAGGGGGACAGGGGTACCAAGAGACCCAGTACTTC.

CDR3 amino acids: CSVGFGGTNEKLFF. CDR3 sequence (DNA): TGCAGCGTTGGGTTTGGAGGGACTAATGAAAAACTGTTTTTT. The V call is TRBV29-1, the J call TRBJ1-4; D not resolved. The CDR3 runs 14 residues. The ends were cut back, 4 bases at V and 2 bases at J, with 11 bases in the middle. Per the germline V gene, CDR1 is SQVTM and CDR2 is ANQGSEA.

This clone appeared a few times. V is TRBV4-1 and J is TRBJ2-7, with a tentative D call TRBD1 (5 bases). The V gene lost 0 bases and the J gene lost 3 bases, with 15 bases spanning the gap. CDR3 size: 16 residues. CDR1 and CDR2 from the germline V gene are MGHRA and YSYEKL. CDR3 nucleotide sequence: TGCGCCAGCAGCCAAGACGAGACAGCCTCCTACTACGAGCAGTACTTC. Translating it yields CASSQDETASYYEQYF.

V is TRBV5-4 and J is TRBJ2-3, with TRBD2 identical over 12 bases. CDR1 is SGHNT and CDR2 is YYREEE in the germline V gene (reference sequence). J was trimmed by 4 bases and V by 0 bases; bases with no gene match: 3. CDR3 length equals 16 residues. CDR3 protein: CASSLASGRAADTQYF. The CDR3 coding sequence is TGTGCCAGCAGCTTGGCTAGCGGGAGGGCGGCAGATACGCAGTATTTT.

This sequence joins TRBV5-1 and TRBJ2-7; possible D gene TRBD2, 6 bases. With 3 bases removed from V and 5 bases from J, the gap between germline ends came to 15 bases. The CDR3 totals 14 residues. Germline V lookup: CDR1 SGHRS, CDR2 YFSETQ. CDR3 DNA: TGCGCCAGCAGCTCCGGGGGAGCCCTAGACGAGCAGTACTTC. Protein: CASSSGGALDEQYF.

This rearrangement joins TRBV29-1 to TRBJ2-7, with TRBD1 identical over 7 bases. Germline trimming cut 1 base from V and 3 bases from J; bases unmatched to any gene: 3. CDR3 length: 13 residues. Germline V lookup: CDR1 SQVTM, CDR2 ANQGSEA. CDR3 DNA sequence: TGCAGCGTTGAAGCCCGGGACAGCTACGAGCAGTACTTC. Its translation is CSVEARDSYEQYF.

V and J are TRBV9 and TRBJ1-1; no firm D call. This CDR3 is 14 amino acids long. The ends were cut back, 3 bases at V and 3 bases at J, with 12 bases in the middle. Germline V gives CDR1 SGDLS, CDR2 YYNGEE. CDR3 sequence: CASSAMHGDTEAFF. CDR3 coding DNA: TGTGCCAGCAGCGCAATGCACGGGGACACTGAAGCTTTCTTT.

This chain uses TRBV19 with TRBJ1-1; D is ambiguous. The V gene lost 0 bases and the J gene lost 5 bases, with 13 bases spanning the gap. The CDR3 is 15 residues long. Germline-derived CDR1 and CDR2 are LNHDA and SQIVND (reference sequence). The DNA of the CDR3 is TGTGCCAGTAGTATAGAGGGCAGGAGAGGGACTGAAGCTTTCTTT. Protein sequence: CASSIEGRRGTEAFF.

This chain links TRBV7-6 with TRBJ1-2, with 10 positions matching TRBD1. V shed 0 bases and J 3 bases; nucleotides not matched to a gene: 7. CDR1 is SGHVS and CDR2 is FNYEAQ in the germline V gene. This CDR3 region has 17 residues. The CDR3 DNA reads as TGTGCCAGCAGCTTAGCGAGGGACAGGGGCGATCACTATGGCTACACCTTC. It codes for CASSLARDRGDHYGYTF.

The gene calls are TRBV6-6 and TRBJ1-1; D perhaps matches TRBD1 (6 bases). Looked up from germline, CDR1 is MNHNY and CDR2 is SVGAGI (reference sequence). Trimming stripped 10 bases from V and 7 bases from J, with 13 bases between. The CDR3 extends over 11 amino acids. CDR3 region: CATFRDIEAFF. CDR3 coding DNA: TGTGCCACCTTCCGGGACATTGAAGCTTTCTTT.

The chain's CDR3 is CASRRTGIGNQPQHF. In nucleotides, the CDR3 is TGTGCCAGCCGACGAACAGGGATTGGCAATCAGCCCCAGCATTTT. The V call is TRBV28, the J call TRBJ1-5, with D possibly TRBD1 on 6 matching bases. Between the trimmed V and J ends, which lost 8 bases and 2 bases, there was a span of 16 bases. The length of the CDR3 is 15 residues. CDR1 and CDR2 from the germline V gene are MDHEN and SYDVKM.

The rearrangement uses TRBV19 and TRBJ1-1; D is undetermined. The CDR3 spans 11 residues. Germline lookup yields CDR1 LNHDA and CDR2 SQIVND (reference sequence). The V gene lost 10 bases and the J gene lost 3 bases, with 9 bases spanning the gap. The CDR3 nucleotides read TGTGCCACCCGGGTTGACACTGAAGCTTTCTTT. It translates to CATRVDTEAFF.

A single count supports this clone. The chain uses TRBV2 and TRBJ2-1; 10 bases are a match to TRBD1. J was trimmed by 5 bases and V by 7 bases; bases with no gene match: 8. The germline V gene has CDR1 SNHLY and CDR2 FYNNEI. This CDR3 has 15 residues. This chain's CDR3 is CASNLGGQGNNEQFF. CDR3 in DNA: TGTGCCAGCAACCTAGGGGGACAGGGGAACAATGAGCAGTTCTTC.

This clone was detected a few times. The rearrangement joins TRBV7-2 to TRBJ1-6, with D tentatively TRBD1 (6 bases). Germline V gene lookup returns CDR1 SGHTA and CDR2 FQGNSA. The V and J ends lost 3 bases and 7 bases respectively, with 16 bases between them. CDR3 length: 16 amino acids. The CDR3 is CASSFLTGFLNSPLHF. The CDR3 DNA sequence: TGTGCCAGCAGCTTCCTGACAGGATTTCTGAATTCACCCCTCCACTTT.

The chain uses TRBV6-6 and TRBJ2-5; D possibly corresponds to TRBD1 (6 bases). The CDR3 length is 13 residues. CDR1 is MNHNY, CDR2 SVGAGI, per germline (reference sequence). The V end lost 7 bases, the J end lost 4 bases, and 13 bases lay between the germline ends. CDR3 residues: CASTQQGGETQYF. Written as DNA, the CDR3 is TGTGCCAGCACCCAACAGGGTGGAGAGACCCAGTACTTC.

This clone was recorded a few times. J is TRBJ1-5 and V is TRBV6-6; 7 bases fit TRBD1. The ends lost 0 bases at V and 1 base at J; junction bases unmatched: 0. From germline, CDR1 is MNHNY and CDR2 SVGAGI (reference sequence). The CDR3 spans 15 residues. DNA of the CDR3: TGTGCCAGCAGTTACTCACAGGGGAGCAATCAGCCCCAGCATTTT. Protein: CASSYSQGSNQPQHF.

The chain joins TRBV28 to TRBJ2-4; 9 bases fit TRBD1. CDR3 length: 15 amino acids. From germline, CDR1 is MDHEN and CDR2 SYDVKM. The V segment lost 6 bases and the J segment 9 bases; nucleotides outside the gene matches: 12. The CDR3: CASSRTGTGTGIQYF. CDR3 nucleotides: TGTGCCAGCAGCCGTACCGGGACAGGGACTGGCATTCAGTACTTC.

The rearrangement links TRBV4-3 to TRBJ1-3; possible D gene TRBD1, 5 bases. V was cut by 3 bases and J by 5 bases, with 20 bases left in between. Germline CDR1 reads LGHNA; CDR2 reads YSLEER. The CDR3 spans 17 residues. Here the CDR3 reads CASSHHTPGDLRNTIYF. CDR3 DNA: TGCGCCAGCAGCCACCATACCCCGGGGGATTTGAGAAACACCATATATTTT.

The V and J genes are TRBV5-1 and TRBJ2-5; tentatively, D is TRBD1 (6 bases). V lost 4 bases to trimming and J lost 5 bases, with 15 bases between them. This CDR3 has 14 amino acids. The germline V gene encodes CDR1 SGHRS and CDR2 YFSETQ. The DNA for the CDR3 is TGCGCCAGCAGCCGGGACAATGTTGTGGAGACCCAGTACTTC. As protein: CASSRDNVVETQYF.

The genes are TRBV19 and TRBJ2-7; a weak D match, TRBD2 (5 bases). The CDR3 extends over 15 amino acids. Per the germline V gene, CDR1 is LNHDA and CDR2 is SQIVND (reference sequence). Trimming shortened V by 3 bases and J by 2 bases, and 14 bases separated the two germline ends. The CDR3 spells CASSIDPGNTYEQYF. The CDR3 coding sequence is TGTGCCAGTAGTATCGATCCGGGGAATACCTACGAGCAGTACTTC.

The chain is built from TRBV10-1 and TRBJ1-2; 7 bases are shared with TRBD1. Looked up from germline, CDR1 is WNHNN and CDR2 is SYGVQD (reference sequence). Losses at the gene ends were 10 bases for V and 6 bases for J; bases not matched to a gene: 11. This CDR3 region has 13 residues. The chain's CDR3 is CANDDRDGDGYTF. The CDR3 coding sequence is TGCGCCAACGATGACAGGGACGGTGATGGCTACACCTTC.

V and J are TRBV10-1 and TRBJ2-1; TRBD2 aligns across 9 bases. The germline V gene encodes CDR1 WNHNN and CDR2 SYGVQD (reference sequence). This CDR3 has 16 residues. V shed 0 bases, J shed 6 bases, and the junction held 6 bases outside the gene matches. The CDR3 spells CASSESQLAGFNEQFF. In DNA, the CDR3 is TGCGCCAGCAGTGAGTCACAGCTAGCGGGATTCAATGAGCAGTTCTTC.

The chain couples TRBV28 to TRBJ2-4, with TRBD1 matching 8 bases. The CDR3 runs 17 residues. Germline CDR1 MDHEN, CDR2 SYDVKM. J gave up 2 bases and V 5 bases, and 11 bases lay outside the gene matches. This CDR3 is CASSTRAGGASKNIQYF. The CDR3 nucleotides read TGTGCCAGCAGTACCAGGGCAGGGGGCGCGTCCAAAAACATTCAGTACTTC. The entire variable domain, with the rest obtained from reference TRBV28 and TRBJ2-4, is as follows: DVKVTQSSRYLVKRTGEKVFLECVQDMDHENMFWYRQDPGLGLRLIYFSYDVKMKEKGDIPEGYSVSREKKERFSLILESASTNQTSMYLCASSTRAGGASKNIQYFGAGTRLSVL.

The chain combines TRBV10-2 with TRBJ2-7; D unresolved. Per the germline V gene, CDR1 is WSHSY and CDR2 is SAAADI. The V end was cut by 2 bases, the J end by 0 bases, with 5 bases between. The CDR3 spans 13 residues. The CDR3 DNA reads as TGCGCCAGCAGTGAGCACTACTCCTACGAGCAGTACTTC. Protein: CASSEHYSYEQYF.

The chain is built from TRBV4-3 and TRBJ2-2, with D possibly matching TRBD1 (5 bases). CDR3 size: 16 residues. The germline V gene has CDR1 LGHNA and CDR2 YSLEER. Trimming pared 6 bases from V and 5 bases from J, leaving 19 bases between. The CDR3 region is CASRRTLRVRTGELFF. DNA for the CDR3: TGCGCCAGCAGGCGAACCCTCAGGGTTCGGACCGGGGAGCTGTTTTTT.